The 17 T cell receptor beta chains in this list originate from one sample, sequenced in a study of regulatory T cells in long-lasting Graves disease (TCRdb year 2021). What the time point label conveys for this sample: newly diagnosed GD, antithyroid drugs for less than 3 months. For both TCR sequencing and RNA sequencing, RNA was extracted from PBMCs using TRIzol. Libraries were constructed by multiplex PCR. The sequencer was an Illumina HiSeq 4000. CDR3 regions were amplified by Arm-PCR with iRepertoire HTBI primers to construct TCR beta libraries. The public reads were reanalyzed by TCRdb: fastp trimming at Q25, MiXCR alignment, in-frame beta chains only. Rows are combined by CDR3 protein, so each entry shows the most common genes and DNA. The sample includes hundreds of thousands of distinct CDR3 sequences, with approximately 12% observed a single time. The ten top clones hold roughly 9.3% of the sample.

This sample also belongs to another study, concerning T cells in Graves' hyperthyroidism and ophthalmopathy.

This material consisted of peripheral blood mononuclear cells (PBMCs), taken at new diagnosis, from a patient treated with antithyroid drugs. These receptor sequences come from a woman in her thirties with Graves disease. Donor details come from another sample of the same person, matched by shared clones.

This clonotype was seen at least ten times. The gene calls are TRBV11-2 and TRBJ2-4; TRBD1 aligns across 8 bases. CDR1 is SGHAT and CDR2 is FQNNGV in the germline V gene. The CDR3 has 15 residues. Trimming at V came to 5 bases and at J to 6 bases, leaving 9 bases not matched to a gene. The CDR3, as DNA: TGTGCCAGCAGCCCGGACAGGGCTAGGGGAAACATTCAGTACTTC. Its protein is CASSPDRARGNIQYF.

This clonotype was seen a handful of times. The V and J genes are TRBV6-9 and TRBJ2-7, with D possibly TRBD2 on 6 matching bases. There are 15 residues in the CDR3. Germline CDR1 is MNHGY and CDR2 is SVAAGI. Trimming pared 3 bases from V and 4 bases from J, leaving 16 bases between. CDR3: CASSYARGGVYEQYF. CDR3 sequence (DNA): TGTGCCAGCAGTTACGCTAGAGGAGGGGTATACGAGCAGTACTTC.

The sample holds many counts of this clonotype. This chain joins TRBV29-1 and TRBJ2-2; 7 bases are a match to TRBD2. From germline, CDR1 is SQVTM and CDR2 ANQGSEA. The length of the CDR3 is 15 residues. V was pared by 3 bases and J by 5 bases, with 9 bases of the junction left unmatched. This CDR3 reads CSVERGTWGTGELFF. The CDR3 DNA reads TGCAGCGTTGAGCGGGGGACTTGGGGTACCGGGGAGCTGTTTTTT.

The chain joins TRBV4-1 to TRBJ2-2, with D unresolved. Between the trimmed V and J ends, which lost 2 bases and 0 bases, there was a span of 10 bases. The germline CDR1 and CDR2 sequences are MGHRA and YSYEKL. The CDR3 covers 16 residues. The CDR3 nucleotides are TGCGCCAGCAGCCAAAAAGGCGCTACGAACACCGGGGAGCTGTTTTTT. It is translated as CASSQKGATNTGELFF.

Ten or more counts support this clonotype. The chain uses TRBV6-1 and TRBJ2-5; possibly TRBD1 for D (5 bases). The V gene's germline CDR1 is MNHNS and CDR2 SASEGT. This CDR3 contains 15 residues. Trimming removed 6 bases from V and 0 bases from J, with 14 bases in between. This CDR3 is CASSEHRQYQETQYF. The CDR3 nucleotides are TGTGCCAGCAGCGAACATAGACAGTACCAAGAGACCCAGTACTTC.

This clonotype was seen ten or more times. The V call is TRBV28, the J call TRBJ1-1; possibly TRBD1 for D (5 bases). The germline V gene encodes CDR1 MDHEN and CDR2 SYDVKM. Trimming stripped 6 bases from V and 4 bases from J, with 18 bases between. The CDR3 totals 15 residues. CDR3 nucleotides: TGTGCCAGCAGGTCCACCACCTGGAGGGGCACTGAAGCTTTCTTT. Translated: CASRSTTWRGTEAFF.

This clonotype was seen ten or more times. The CDR3 reads CASRLDFYEQYF. The CDR3 DNA is TGTGCCAGCAGGCTAGATTTCTACGAGCAGTACTTC. The rearrangement links TRBV2 to TRBJ2-7; D call uncertain. Trimming took off 6 bases at V and 3 bases at J, with 9 bases between the two ends. The CDR3 is 12 amino acids. Germline CDR1 and CDR2: SNHLY and FYNNEI. The full variable domain, completed using reference TRBV2 and TRBJ2-7, is EPEVTQTPSHQVTQMGQEVILRCVPISNHLYFYWYRQILGQKVEFLVSFYNNEISEKSEIFDDQFSVERPDGSNFTLKIRSTKLEDSAMYFCASRLDFYEQYFGPGTRLTVT.

In this sample, this clonotype turned up many times. CDR3 DNA sequence: TGCAGTGCAGGGGCAGCTAATGAAAAACTGTTTTTT. Translated: CSAGAANEKLFF. This chain joins TRBV20-1 and TRBJ1-4; the D gene is possibly TRBD1 (5 bases). The V end lost 6 bases, the J end lost 3 bases, and 8 bases lay between the germline ends. The germline gives CDR1 DFQATT, CDR2 SNEGSKA (reference sequence). The CDR3 covers 12 residues.

This clonotype was recorded at least ten times. The gene calls are TRBV18 and TRBJ1-2; D is undetermined. Between the trimmed V and J ends, which lost 2 bases and 3 bases, there was a span of 7 bases. Germline V gene sequence: CDR1 KGHSH, CDR2 LQKENI. This CDR3 region has 13 residues. The CDR3 loop is CASSPSTDYGYTF. The CDR3 bases are TGTGCCAGCTCACCATCGACGGACTATGGCTACACCTTC. The full variable domain, rest sourced from reference TRBV18 and TRBJ1-2, is NAGVMQNPRHLVRRRGQEARLRCSPMKGHSHVYWYRQLPEEGLKFMVYLQKENIIDESGMPKERFSAEFPKEGPSILRIQQVVRGDSAAYFCASSPSTDYGYTFGSGTRLTVV.

This clonotype came up many times. The chain has TRBV7-9 and TRBJ1-2, with 9 bases that match TRBD1. CDR1 is SEHNR and CDR2 is FQNEAQ in the germline V gene (reference sequence). J gave up 3 bases and V 5 bases, and 16 bases lay outside the gene matches. CDR3 size: 18 residues. The CDR3 region is CASSQPRDRAPEDYGYTF. The CDR3 DNA follows: TGTGCCAGCAGCCAACCCCGGGACAGGGCACCGGAAGACTATGGCTACACCTTC.

This clonotype was picked up many times. Written as DNA, the CDR3 is TGTGCCAGCAGCCATGACTACCACAATGAGCAGTTCTTC. Its protein is CASSHDYHNEQFF. V usage is TRBV7-9 and J usage is TRBJ2-1; D perhaps matches TRBD2 (5 bases). The germline gives CDR1 SEHNR, CDR2 FQNEAQ (reference sequence). This CDR3 is 13 amino acids long. Trimming pared 5 bases from V and 5 bases from J, leaving 10 bases between.

This clonotype was detected many times. V and J are TRBV28 and TRBJ2-1; 7 positions agree with TRBD2. Germline V gene lookup returns CDR1 MDHEN and CDR2 SYDVKM. V lost 3 bases, J lost 5 bases, and 7 bases stayed unmatched. The CDR3 covers 15 residues. CDR3 in amino acids: CASSFWEGMDNEQFF. Here the CDR3 DNA reads TGTGCCAGCAGTTTTTGGGAGGGCATGGACAATGAGCAGTTCTTC.

This clonotype has just a few counts. This chain uses TRBV11-3 with TRBJ2-1, with TRBD2 identical over 16 bases. The CDR3 consists of 18 residues. With V trimmed by 0 bases and J by 10 bases, 9 bases remained unmatched. In germline, CDR1 is SGHNT, CDR2 YENEEA. The CDR3 spells CASSLDLAGTSGGVEQFF. The CDR3 DNA reads TGTGCCAGCAGCTTAGATCTTGCCGGGACTAGCGGGGGGGTAGAGCAGTTCTTC.

The sample holds many counts of this clonotype. The rearrangement joins TRBV10-3 to TRBJ2-3; TRBD2 might be the D (6 bases). The germline gives CDR1 ENHRY, CDR2 SYGVKD. The CDR3 is 15 residues long. The V gene lost 6 bases and the J gene lost 2 bases, with 15 bases spanning the gap. CDR3 nucleotide sequence: TGTGCCATCAGCTCCGGGACTCCGAACACAGATACGCAGTATTTT. Protein: CAISSGTPNTDTQYF.

This clonotype was seen many times. This chain connects TRBV30 to TRBJ1-2, with D maybe TRBD1 (6 bases). CDR1 and CDR2 from the germline V gene are GTSNPN and SVGIG (reference sequence). V was shortened by 4 bases and J by 5 bases, with 8 bases between the two germline ends. This CDR3 is built from 11 residues. The CDR3 region is CAWTRGYGYTF. The CDR3, as DNA: TGTGCCTGGACGAGGGGGTATGGCTACACCTTC.

Remarks on this clonotype: A far more abundant clone sits one base away, making this likely a read error. The chain employs TRBV2 and TRBJ2-5; a weak D match, TRBD2 (5 bases). The last part of the DNA fits TRBJ2-7 better; the J call may be wrong. Germline assignment: CDR1 SNHLY and CDR2 FYNNEI. This CDR3 comprises 14 residues. The CDR3 loop reads CASSSQGRGYEQYF. The CDR3 DNA sequence: TGTGCCAGCAGTTCCCAAGGACGGGGCTACGAGCAGTACTTC.

Ten or more counts support this clonotype. V gene TRBV6-1 combines with J gene TRBJ1-3, with D possibly matching TRBD1 (6 bases). CDR3 length: 14 residues. Germline CDR1 is MNHNS and CDR2 is SASEGT. The V end was cut by 10 bases, the J end by 3 bases, with 16 bases between. This CDR3 reads CATWPNRVGNTIYF. CDR3 in DNA: TGTGCCACCTGGCCGAACAGGGTTGGAAACACCATATATTTT.